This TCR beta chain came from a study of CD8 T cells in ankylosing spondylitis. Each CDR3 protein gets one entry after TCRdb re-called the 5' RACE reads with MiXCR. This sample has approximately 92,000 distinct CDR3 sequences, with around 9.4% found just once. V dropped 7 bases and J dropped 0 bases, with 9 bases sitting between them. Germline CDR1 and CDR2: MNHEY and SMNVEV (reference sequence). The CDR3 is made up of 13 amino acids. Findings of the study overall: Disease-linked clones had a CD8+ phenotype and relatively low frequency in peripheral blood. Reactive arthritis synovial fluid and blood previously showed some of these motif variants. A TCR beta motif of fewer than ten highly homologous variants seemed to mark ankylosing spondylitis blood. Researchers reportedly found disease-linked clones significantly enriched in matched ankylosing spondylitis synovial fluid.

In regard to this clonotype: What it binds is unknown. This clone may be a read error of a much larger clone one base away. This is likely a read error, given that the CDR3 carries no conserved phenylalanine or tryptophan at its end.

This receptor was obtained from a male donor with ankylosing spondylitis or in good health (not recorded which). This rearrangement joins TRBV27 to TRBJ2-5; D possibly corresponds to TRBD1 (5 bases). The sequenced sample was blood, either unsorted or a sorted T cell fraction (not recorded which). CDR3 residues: CASMGQNQETQYL. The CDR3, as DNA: TGTGCCAGCATGGGGCAGAACCAAGAGACCCAGTACCTC.